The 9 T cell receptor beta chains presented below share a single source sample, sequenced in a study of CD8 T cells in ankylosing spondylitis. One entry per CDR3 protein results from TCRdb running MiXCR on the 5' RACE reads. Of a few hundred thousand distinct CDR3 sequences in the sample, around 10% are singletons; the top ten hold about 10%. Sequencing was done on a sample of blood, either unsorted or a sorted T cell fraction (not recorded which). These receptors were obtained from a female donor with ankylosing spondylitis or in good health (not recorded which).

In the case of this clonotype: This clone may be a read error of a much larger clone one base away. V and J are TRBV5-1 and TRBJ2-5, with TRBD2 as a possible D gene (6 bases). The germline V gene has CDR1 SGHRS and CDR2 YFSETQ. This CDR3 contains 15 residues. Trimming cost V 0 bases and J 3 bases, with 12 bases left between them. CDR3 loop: CASSLAGTEKETQYF. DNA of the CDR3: TGCGCCAGCAGCTTGGCCGGGACTGAAAAAGAGACCCAGTACTTC.

This CDR3 is CASSYRTGGNEKLFF. The CDR3 DNA follows: TGTGCCAGCAGCTACAGGACAGGCGGTAATGAAAAACTGTTTTTT. This chain uses TRBV7-9 with TRBJ1-4; 7 positions match TRBD1. The CDR3 spans 15 residues. After removal of 4 bases from V and 4 bases from J, the junction contained 6 bases not matched to a gene. Germline CDR1 is SEHNR and CDR2 is FQNEAQ (reference sequence). Based on the CDR3 plus reference TRBV7-9 and TRBJ1-4, the full variable domain is DTGVSQNPRHKITKRGQNVTFRCDPISEHNRLYWYRQTLGQGPEFLTYFQNEAQLEKSRLLSDRFSAERPKGSFSTLEIQRTEQGDSAMYLCASSYRTGGNEKLFFGSGTQLSVL.

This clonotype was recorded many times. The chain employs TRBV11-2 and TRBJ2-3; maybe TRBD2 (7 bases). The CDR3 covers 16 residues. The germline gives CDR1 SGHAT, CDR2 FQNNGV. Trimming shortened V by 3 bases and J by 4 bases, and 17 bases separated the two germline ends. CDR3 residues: CASSFLPGRGSDTQYF. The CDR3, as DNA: TGTGCCAGCAGCTTTCTCCCGGGGAGGGGGTCAGATACGCAGTATTTT.

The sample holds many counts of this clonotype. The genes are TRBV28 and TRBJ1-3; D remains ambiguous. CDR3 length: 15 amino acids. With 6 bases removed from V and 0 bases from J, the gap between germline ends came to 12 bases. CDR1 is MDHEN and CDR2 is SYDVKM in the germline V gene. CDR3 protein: CASRPSGSSGNTIYF. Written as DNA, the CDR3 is TGTGCCAGCAGGCCTAGCGGCAGCTCTGGAAACACCATATATTTT.

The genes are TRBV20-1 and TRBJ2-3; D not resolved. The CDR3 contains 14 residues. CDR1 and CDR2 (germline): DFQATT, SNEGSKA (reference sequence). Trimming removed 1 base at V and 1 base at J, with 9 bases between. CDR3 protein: CSARGVVGTDTQYF. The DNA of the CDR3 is TGCAGTGCTAGAGGAGTTGTTGGCACAGATACGCAGTATTTT.

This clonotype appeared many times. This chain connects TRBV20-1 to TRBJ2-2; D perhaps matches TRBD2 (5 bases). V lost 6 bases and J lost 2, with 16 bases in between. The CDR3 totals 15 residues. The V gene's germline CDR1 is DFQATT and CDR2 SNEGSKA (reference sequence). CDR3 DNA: TGCAGTGCAACTAGTACCTTGTCCAACACCGGGGAGCTGTTTTTT. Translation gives CSATSTLSNTGELFF.

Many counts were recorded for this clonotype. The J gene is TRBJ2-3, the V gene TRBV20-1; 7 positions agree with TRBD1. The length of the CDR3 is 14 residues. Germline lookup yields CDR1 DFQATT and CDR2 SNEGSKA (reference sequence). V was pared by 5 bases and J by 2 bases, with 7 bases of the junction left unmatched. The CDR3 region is CSASDRINTDTQYF. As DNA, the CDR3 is TGCAGTGCTTCGGACAGGATTAACACAGATACGCAGTATTTT.

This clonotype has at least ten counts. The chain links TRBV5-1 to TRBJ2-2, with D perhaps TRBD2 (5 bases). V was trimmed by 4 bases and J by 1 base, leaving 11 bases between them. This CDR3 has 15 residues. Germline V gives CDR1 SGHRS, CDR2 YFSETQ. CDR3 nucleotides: TGCGCCAGCAGCCGGACTGAAGGGAACACCGGGGAGCTGTTTTTT. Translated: CASSRTEGNTGELFF.

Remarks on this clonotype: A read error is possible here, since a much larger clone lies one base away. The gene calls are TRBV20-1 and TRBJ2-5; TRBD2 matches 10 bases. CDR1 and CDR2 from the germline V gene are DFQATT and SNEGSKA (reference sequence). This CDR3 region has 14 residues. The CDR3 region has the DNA TGCAGTGCTAGAGACCCCAGCGGGAGGGAGACCCTGTACTTC. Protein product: CSARDPSGRETLYF.